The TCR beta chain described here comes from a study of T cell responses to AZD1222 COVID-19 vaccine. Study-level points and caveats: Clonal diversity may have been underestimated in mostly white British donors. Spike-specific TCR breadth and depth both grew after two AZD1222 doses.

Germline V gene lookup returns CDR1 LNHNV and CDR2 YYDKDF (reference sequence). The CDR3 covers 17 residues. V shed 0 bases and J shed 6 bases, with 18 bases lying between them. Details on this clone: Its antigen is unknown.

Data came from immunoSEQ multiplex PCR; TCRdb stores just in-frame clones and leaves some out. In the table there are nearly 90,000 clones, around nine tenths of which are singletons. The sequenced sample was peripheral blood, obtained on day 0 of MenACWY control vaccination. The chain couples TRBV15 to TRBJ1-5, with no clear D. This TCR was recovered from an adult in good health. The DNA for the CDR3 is TGTGCCACCAGCAGAGAACGGTTGGTTCAAGGCCTTCAGCCCCAGCATTTT. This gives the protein CATSRERLVQGLQPQHF.